This record looks at one TCR beta chain sequence and its context. The target of this receptor is not known. Base qualities are not provided; no much larger clone lies one nucleotide away. This record belongs to a study of cytomegalovirus exposure and HLA in healthy donors (dated by TCRdb to between 2016 and 2019). The study in broad terms: In an earlier analysis of around 540 of the donors, approximately 260 Gb of sequence data and 95 million to 130 million unique TCR beta sequences from 150 million to 200 million T cells were reported. To decide whether each TCR beta V gene segment behaved as functional or pseudogenic, an earlier analysis of some 570 of the donors relied on high-throughput TCR beta sequencing. Genome-wide SNP genotypes for about 65% of the roughly 700 donors were used in a later genetic analysis, which treated that subset as a discovery cohort. Typing coverage varied by locus: roughly 629-630 donors for A, B, C, DRB1 and DQB1; roughly 500 for DQA1; more than 600 for DPA1; roughly 450 for DPB1. The study aimed to test whether signatures of past pathogen exposure could be identified by cataloging public T cell receptors. Donor age, sex, ethnicity and CMV serostatus were compiled alongside the repertoire data. Across around 400 genotyped donors of the cohort, an average of 235,054 unique TCR beta nucleotide sequences per donor were sequenced, and roughly 20% of those sequences were non-productive. To predict cytomegalovirus infection status, the study combined high-throughput TCR immunosequencing, statistical association of individual TCRs with disease status, and machine learning. In a later analysis, previously published TCR beta repertoires from 600 to 850 donors were re-analyzed and high-resolution HLA genotyping was added so that TCR occurrence patterns could be studied. Class I and class II HLA loci were covered by the typing at four-digit resolution. Of the 398 genotyped donors, over 80% were placed in the genetic ancestry cluster associated with self-reported Caucasian donors. Four or five DR-DQ haplotypes were handled as single units for association and clustering, since linkage in the cohort was strong. Rather than using new phenotypic data, the later analysis identified candidate immune exposures from TCR beta sequences and from how often those sequences occurred across donors. About 300 gigabases of sequencing data and approximately 84 million unique TCR sequences were included in an early release covering several hundred HLA-typed donors. All discovery cohort repertoires had been generated using a single sequencing platform. A separate validation cohort of 100 to 150 different subjects was used in addition to the 666-subject first cohort. Using immunosequencing, the study profiled T cell repertoires from 666 subjects and related those repertoires to cytomegalovirus serostatus. Study-wide conclusions, independent of this receptor: It was suggested by the authors that the approach could potentially be generalized to other disease states and immunological phenotypes. According to a later analysis, most CMV-associated TCR beta chains appeared to be HLA-restricted, and the HLA associations seemed to be driven largely by CMV exposure. The classifier was reported to diagnose cytomegalovirus status with high specificity and sensitivity in both the original cohort and the validation cohort. A cluster of highly shared sequence variants was judged likely to represent a technical artifact of the sequencing pipeline. Broadly in line with IMGT annotations, most TCR beta V segments showed up in productive rearrangements about 90% or about 30% of the time in an earlier analysis of around 600 of the donors. A later analysis found that HLA-associated TCR beta chains were more clonally expanded and had lower generation probabilities than equally common non-associated chains. Immune exposure information for the cohort was limited to CMV serostatus. In a later analysis, several top co-occurrence clusters were reported to appear linked to parvovirus B19, influenza, CMV and Epstein-Barr virus. Presence/absence analyses assumed roughly uniform sequencing depth across donors, an assumption that may not hold. In this cohort, only TCR beta chains were sequenced, and detectable features were limited by the absence of alpha or paired-chain data. Because counts were too low, seventeen rarely observed V segments, including chromosome 9 orphons, were excluded from the earlier analysis of under 650 of the donors. A further reported finding was that TCR beta sequences accurately predicted the HLA-A and HLA-B alleles for most subjects in the first cohort. A few of the identified cytomegalovirus-associated TCR beta chains were confirmed in vitro to be specific for cytomegalovirus antigens. Across donors, most TCR sequences were observed very rarely, whereas some public TCRs were present in many individuals. A later analysis found that TCR association rates varied across HLA loci, with DRB1 alleles showing the most associated TCRs and HLA-C alleles the fewest. In a later analysis, around 17,000 TCR beta sequences were associated with specific HLA alleles at a false discovery rate of 0.05. In the study, around 150 TCR beta chains were listed as associated with cytomegalovirus. Linkage disequilibrium might explain the correlated functional status among segregating V segments, but an unknown experimental factor could not be ruled out. Strong co-occurrence of HLA alleles, especially DR and DQ, made assigning TCR associations to individual alleles difficult. A later genetic analysis reported fewer N-insertions in productive TCRs among donors in an Asian-associated ancestry cluster than the roughly 700-donor mean. In a later genetic analysis, a missense DCLRE1C variant was associated with V-gene and J-gene trimming of TCR beta chains, and the association was replicated in an independent cohort. HLA typing was unavailable for some donors at each locus, so association tests used only the typed subset.

Library prep was done by the immunoSEQ multiplex PCR assay. For the multiplex PCR, a mixture combining 60 forward primers for TCR Vbeta segments and 13 reverse primers for TCR Jbeta segments was used. The CDR3 region of rearranged TCR beta genes was amplified from genomic DNA by a multiplex PCR assay. The amplified TCR beta libraries were sequenced on the Illumina HiSeq System as 87-base-pair reads. In the paper's pipeline: Across the 500 to 750 repertoires, a later analysis counted tens of millions of unique TCR beta chains, around 11 million of which were shared by at least two donors. A nearest-neighbor algorithm error-corrected the raw reads and collapsed the reads into unique sequences, merging closely related sequences to remove PCR and sequencing errors. CDR3 sequences were aligned to IMGT reference sequences to assign V, D and J gene segments. Each retained sequence needed at least a six-nucleotide match to both a V gene segment and a J gene segment. Rearrangements were classified as productive when the CDR3 lacked stop codons and remained in frame with V and J, and all other rearrangements were classified as non-productive. Following IMGT convention, CDR3 was defined as the stretch from the second conserved V-encoded cysteine up to the conserved J-encoded phenylalanine. Sequences without an unambiguous match to a single V gene segment were excluded from the earlier analysis of 450 to 750 of the donors. In an earlier analysis of approximately 590 of the donors, a V segment was called functional when productive rearrangements were above 56.7%, and segregating when the standard deviation between donors exceeded 5%. A statistical classification framework was developed to diagnose cytomegalovirus status using the catalog of TCR beta chain sequences. In a later analysis, TCR nucleotide sequences were compared against IMGT/GENE-DB human TR gene sequences so that V and J genes could be assigned. Using the TCRdist pipeline, a later analysis assigned CDR3 sequences along with most-parsimonious VDJ recombination scenarios. In a later analysis, each TCR beta chain was defined by its CDR3 amino acid sequence together with its V-gene family, and reads without a unique V-gene family were excluded. A later analysis removed 550 to 650 highly shared, low-generation-probability nucleotide sequences to deal with suspected cross-contamination and a sequencing artifact. In a later analysis, a clonal expansion index was calculated for each public chain from normalized within-repertoire ranks of inferred template counts. In a later analysis, generation probabilities were computed using a VDJ recombination model fitted to out-of-frame rearrangements, and the results were checked against IGoR. A later analysis scored TCR-TCR, TCR-HLA and TCR-CMV co-occurrence with hypergeometric tests, applying a repertoire-size bias correction to TCR pairs. False discovery rates were estimated in a later analysis by permuting HLA or CMV assignments 20 times. In a later analysis, co-occurring TCRs were grouped with DBSCAN, and TCRdist sequence similarity was added when clustering was performed within HLA-allele-positive subsets. Repertoires with fewer than 30,000 or more than 120,000 public chains, plus five repertoires with anomalous nucleotide sharing, were excluded from co-occurrence clustering. TCRdb provides this immuneACCESS table in a form limited to in-frame rearrangements. Some clones are lacking; in checked studies, under half of them reflect an unresolved V gene, and why the rest are absent is not known. V and J calls and clone size are those listed in that table; D and trimming were worked out from the DNA. The sample has some 87,000 clones on record, approximately 60% of them singletons. Of the sample, approximately 5.8% is held by the ten largest clones.

The cohort consisted of some 730 healthy bone marrow donors. At the time of sampling, every cohort member was nominally healthy, though immune exposures that went unrecorded were likely present. The donor was CMV seropositive and was included in the group of 289 seropositive cohort members. Each donor provided a peripheral blood sample, and peripheral blood mononuclear cells were used for TCR beta sequencing. Genomic DNA was extracted from the blood cell samples with the Qiagen DNeasy Blood Extraction Kit. The TCR sequence derives from a woman aged 25 to 45 in good health and CMV-seropositive. The sample comprised PBMCs.

The sequenced DNA: TGTGCCACCAGCAGACCTAATGACAGGGACACTGAAGCTTTCTTT. Its amino acids are CATSRPNDRDTEAFF. The receptor chain draws on TRBV15 and TRBJ1-1, with TRBD1 matching 7 junction bases. The CDR3 numbers 15 residues from cysteine through phenylalanine. The entry retains the CDR3 DNA only, 45 bases that are in frame from base 1. Trimmed from V: 2 bases; trimmed from J: 3 bases; junction bases lacking a gene match: 6. CDR1 LNHNV and CDR2 YYDKDF were looked up in the germline V gene (reference sequence).